This entry lists 6 T cell receptor beta chains sequenced from one sample in a study of T cell changes during pregnancy in multiple sclerosis (dated by TCRdb to about 2019). Libraries were constructed by the immunoSEQ multiplex PCR assay. In its TCRdb copy, this immuneACCESS table keeps in-frame sequences only and misses some clones. Where compared with another copy, unresolved V genes explain less than half of these, and the others have no known cause. A total of around 62,000 clones appear in this sample, about 90% of them only once. The ten largest clones represent 0.6% to 0.9% of the sample. This specimen consisted of CD4+ T cells from peripheral blood mononuclear cells, obtained in the first trimester of pregnancy. These receptors were obtained from a female donor with multiple sclerosis, enrolled in a pregnancy study.

The rearrangement uses TRBV2 and TRBJ2-1; D may be TRBD1 (6 bases). The ends were cut back, 5 bases at V and 6 bases at J, with 20 bases in the middle. CDR3 length equals 16 residues. Germline assignment: CDR1 SNHLY and CDR2 FYNNEI. This chain's CDR3 is CASSLEQGKSGNEQFF. The CDR3 coding sequence is TGTGCCAGCAGTCTCGAACAGGGTAAATCGGGCAATGAGCAGTTCTTC.

V gene TRBV4-3 combines with J gene TRBJ1-2; D is ambiguous. Germline CDR1 LGHNA, CDR2 YSLEER. V was trimmed by 0 bases and J by 0 bases, leaving 8 bases between them. This CDR3 spans 15 amino acids. The CDR3 DNA sequence: TGCGCCAGCAGCCAAGATCACAGTCCTAACTATGGCTACACCTTC. This encodes CASSQDHSPNYGYTF.

The chain joins TRBV19 to TRBJ1-1; tentatively, D is TRBD1 (5 bases). The CDR3 runs 14 residues. Looked up from germline, CDR1 is LNHDA and CDR2 is SQIVND (reference sequence). V lost 7 bases to trimming and J lost 1 base, with 13 bases between them. The CDR3 reads CASTLGHPNTEAFF. DNA of the CDR3: TGTGCCAGTACCTTAGGACACCCGAACACTGAAGCTTTCTTT.

V and J are TRBV19 and TRBJ1-1, with TRBD1 as a possible D gene (6 bases). This CDR3 contains 16 residues. The V gene lost 5 bases and the J gene lost 3 bases, with 19 bases spanning the gap. The germline V gene encodes CDR1 LNHDA and CDR2 SQIVND (reference sequence). CDR3 loop: CASSPRMGQGYTEAFF. CDR3 nucleotides: TGTGCCAGTAGTCCCCGGATGGGGCAGGGGTACACTGAAGCTTTCTTT.

The chain uses TRBV5-1 and TRBJ2-3; 8 bases are shared with TRBD2. In germline, CDR1 is SGHRS, CDR2 YFSETQ. The CDR3 sequence is 16 residues long. Trimming at V came to 1 base and at J to 0 bases, leaving 4 bases not matched to a gene. The CDR3 is CASSLNLAGSTDTQYF. CDR3 DNA sequence: TGCGCCAGCAGCTTGAACTTAGCGGGGAGCACAGATACGCAGTATTTT. Complete variable domain (other parts from reference TRBV5-1 and TRBJ2-3): KAGVTQTPRYLIKTRGQQVTLSCSPISGHRSVSWYQQTPGQGLQFLFEYFSETQRNKGNFPGRFSGRQFSNSRSEMNVSTLELGDSALYLCASSLNLAGSTDTQYFGPGTRLTVL.

Written as DNA, the CDR3 is TGTGCCAGCAGCCAAGTGGGGGGGGCCTCCGAGACCCAGTACTTC. Encoded protein: CASSQVGGASETQYF. The chain uses TRBV7-3 and TRBJ2-5; the D gene is possibly TRBD2 (7 bases). V lost 5 bases to trimming and J lost 5 bases, with 18 bases between them. The CDR3 spans 15 residues. In germline, CDR1 is SGHTA, CDR2 FQGTGA. The variable domain in full, completed from reference TRBV7-3 and TRBJ2-5, reads GAGVSQTPSNKVTEKGKYVELRCDPISGHTALYWYRQSLGQGPEFLIYFQGTGAADDSGLPNDRFFAVRPEGSVSTLKIQRTERGDSAVYLCASSQVGGASETQYFGPGTRLLVL.